The 28 T cell receptor beta chains below come from one sample, sequenced in a study of a mutant IDH1 vaccine in newly diagnosed glioma. These receptors' antigens are unknown. Stated time point: week 11, during vaccination. Each dose of the vaccine consisted of 300 ug of mutant IDH1 20-mer peptide, with topical imiquimod. Clones were read by immunoSEQ multiplex PCR, and TCRdb kept only the in-frame ones, dropping some. The repertoire includes more than 55,000 clones, roughly four fifths of them detected once, and about 3.8% sits in the top ten. The starting material was PBMCs, obtained from a glioma patient whose treatment included an IDH1 peptide vaccine. All receptors come from a man aged 30 to 45 with glioma.

The rearrangement links TRBV5-4 to TRBJ2-6; TRBD1 is a possible D gene (5 bases). Trimming stripped 3 bases from V and 6 bases from J, with 19 bases between. The germline V gene has CDR1 SGHNT and CDR2 YYREEE (reference sequence). The CDR3 contains 17 residues. The CDR3 loop is CASSSATQGLEANVLTF. The CDR3 DNA sequence: TGTGCCAGCAGCTCCGCCACCCAGGGTCTAGAGGCCAACGTCCTGACTTTC.

The CDR3 loop is CASSRGYGYTF. As DNA, the CDR3 is TGTGCCAGCAGTCGGGGGTATGGCTACACCTTC. The chain carries TRBV27 and TRBJ1-2; weak D call: TRBD1 (5 bases). V shed 5 bases and J shed 5 bases, with 6 bases lying between them. In germline, CDR1 is MNHEY, CDR2 SMNVEV (reference sequence). The CDR3 totals 11 residues.

J is TRBJ2-6 and V is TRBV27; D not certain. V lost 0 bases and J lost 1, with 10 bases in between. CDR1 and CDR2 from the germline V gene are MNHEY and SMNVEV (reference sequence). The CDR3 is made up of 17 amino acids. The CDR3 sequence: CASSLSGIGSGANVLTF. In DNA, the CDR3 is TGTGCCAGCAGTTTATCGGGCATCGGGTCTGGGGCCAACGTCCTGACTTTC. The entire variable domain, with the rest obtained from reference TRBV27 and TRBJ2-6, is as follows: EAQVTQNPRYLITVTGKKLTVTCSQNMNHEYMSWYRQDPGLGLRQIYYSMNVEVTDKGDVPEGYKVSRKEKRNFPLILESPSPNQTSLYFCASSLSGIGSGANVLTFGAGSRLTVL.

This chain joins TRBV19 and TRBJ1-3, with D unclear. This CDR3 is built from 17 residues. The germline CDR1 and CDR2 sequences are LNHDA and SQIVND (reference sequence). V lost 3 bases, J lost 2 bases, and 17 bases lay in between. The DNA of the CDR3 is TGTGCCAGTAGTATCGTTTCCCCCGGACGCACTGGAAACACCATATATTTT. The encoded protein is CASSIVSPGRTGNTIYF.

This clone was observed a handful of times. Distinct nucleotide sequences in the sample also encode this CDR3. This chain connects TRBV9 to TRBJ1-1; TRBD1 is a possible D gene (5 bases). V lost 4 bases to trimming and J lost 4 bases, with 14 bases between them. The length of the CDR3 is 14 residues. Germline values: CDR1 SGDLS, CDR2 YYNGEE. The CDR3 bases are TGTGCCAGCAGCCCTAGGGGTTTGAGCACTGAAGCTTTCTTT. Amino acids: CASSPRGLSTEAFF.

This clone occurred a few times. This sequence joins TRBV29-1 and TRBJ2-1; D perhaps matches TRBD2 (7 bases). The CDR3 consists of 14 residues. Germline loops: CDR1 SQVTM, CDR2 ANQGSEA. CDR3 residues: CSTLWGGHYNEQFF. The CDR3 DNA is TGCAGTACCCTATGGGGGGGCCACTACAATGAGCAGTTCTTC.

V and J are TRBV28 and TRBJ1-2; the D gene is possibly TRBD1 (5 bases). Per the germline V gene, CDR1 is MDHEN and CDR2 is SYDVKM. V dropped 5 bases and J dropped 2 bases, with 15 bases sitting between them. The length of the CDR3 is 15 residues. CDR3 in DNA: TGTGCCAGCAGTCCCACCCACGGGGGGAACTATGGCTACACCTTC. Its translation: CASSPTHGGNYGYTF.

The CDR3 DNA follows: TGTGCCATCAGAGGGACTGGCGGGGGCCCAACGCAGTATTTT. It translates to CAIRGTGGGPTQYF. The J gene is TRBJ2-3, the V gene TRBV10-3, with D tentatively TRBD2 (7 bases). CDR1 and CDR2 from the germline V gene are ENHRY and SYGVKD. V lost 6 bases and J 9 bases, leaving 19 bases between the germline ends. This CDR3 has 14 residues.

CDR3 coding DNA: TGTGCCTACCTTACCGAAGCGGCCAATGAGCAGTTCTTC. It yields the protein CAYLTEAANEQFF. The genes are TRBV21-1 and TRBJ2-1; TRBD2, the D gene given by the table, was not confirmed from the DNA. TRBV21-1 is reported as a pseudogene. This CDR3 comprises 13 residues.

The chain employs TRBV2 and TRBJ1-4; perhaps TRBD1 as D (6 bases). CDR1 and CDR2 from the germline V gene are SNHLY and FYNNEI. V lost 8 bases and J lost 4, with 17 bases in between. The CDR3 spans 15 residues. The chain's CDR3 is CASLAITGNNEKLFF. The CDR3 nucleotides are TGTGCCAGCTTAGCAATTACAGGGAATAATGAAAAACTGTTTTTT.

The sample holds a few counts of this clone. This rearrangement joins TRBV10-3 to TRBJ1-1; 9 positions match TRBD1. CDR1 and CDR2 (germline): ENHRY, SYGVKD. This CDR3 is 14 amino acids long. V lost 3 bases, J lost 4 bases, and 3 bases stayed unmatched. The CDR3 DNA is TGTGCCATCAGTGACGACAGGGGGATCACTGAAGCTTTCTTT. It translates to CAISDDRGITEAFF.

This clone was seen only once. The rearrangement joins TRBV4-1 to TRBJ1-1; possible D gene TRBD1, 5 bases. V was trimmed by 4 bases and J by 1 base, leaving 10 bases between them. Per germline, CDR1 MGHRA and CDR2 YSYEKL. There are 14 residues in the CDR3. The CDR3 loop reads CASSLLRGNTEAFF. DNA for the CDR3: TGCGCCAGCAGCCTATTAAGGGGGAACACTGAAGCTTTCTTT.

The rearrangement uses TRBV4-3 and TRBJ2-3, with D hard to call. CDR3 length equals 13 residues. CDR1 and CDR2 from the germline V gene are LGHNA and YSLEER. The V end lost 0 bases, the J end lost 9 bases, and 10 bases lay between the germline ends. The CDR3 nucleotides read TGCGCCAGCAGCCAAGATCAACGAGGAACGCAGTATTTT. Amino acids: CASSQDQRGTQYF.

This chain uses TRBV4-3 with TRBJ2-1; no clear D. The CDR3 contains 13 residues. V dropped 4 bases and J dropped 6 bases, with 10 bases sitting between them. Per germline, CDR1 LGHNA and CDR2 YSLEER. The CDR3 sequence is CASSPSSFNEQFF. The CDR3, as DNA: TGCGCCAGCAGCCCAAGCAGCTTCAATGAGCAGTTCTTC.

This clone was picked up one time. The chain uses TRBV11-2 and TRBJ2-7; either TRBD1 or TRBD2 may supply D (5 bases each). The germline gives CDR1 SGHAT, CDR2 FQNNGV. V lost 4 bases and J lost 2, with 15 bases in between. The CDR3 has 15 amino acids. In nucleotides, the CDR3 is TGTGCCAGCAGCTCCTTGAGGGGAAGACCCTACGAGCAGTACTTC. Residues: CASSSLRGRPYEQYF.

J is TRBJ2-6 and V is TRBV9; no firm D call. From germline, CDR1 is SGDLS and CDR2 YYNGEE. V was clipped by 0 bases and J by 0 bases, with 7 bases between them. The CDR3 contains 16 residues. The CDR3 DNA sequence: TGTGCCAGCAGCGTAGAAGTACGCTCTGGGGCCAACGTCCTGACTTTC. Encoded protein: CASSVEVRSGANVLTF.

The V and J genes are TRBV15 and TRBJ2-5; D is ambiguous. V dropped 2 bases and J dropped 0 bases, with 4 bases sitting between them. This CDR3 region has 13 residues. The germline gives CDR1 LNHNV, CDR2 YYDKDF (reference sequence). The CDR3 is CATSRSNQETQYF. The CDR3 DNA reads TGTGCCACCAGCAGAAGCAACCAAGAGACCCAGTACTTC.

In nucleotides, the CDR3 is TGTGCCAGCAGCCCGAGTGAGCGCAATGAGCAGTTCTTC. Protein sequence: CASSPSERNEQFF. The J gene is TRBJ2-1, the V gene TRBV11-3, with no clear D. Germline values: CDR1 SGHNT, CDR2 YENEEA. CDR3 size: 13 residues. Trimming took 5 bases from V and 6 from J, leaving 11 bases between them.

The gene calls are TRBV4-1 and TRBJ2-1; D perhaps matches TRBD2 (6 bases). The CDR3 extends over 15 amino acids. Trimming pared 5 bases from V and 8 bases from J, leaving 19 bases between. Per the germline V gene, CDR1 is MGHRA and CDR2 is YSYEKL. As DNA, the CDR3 is TGCGCCAGCAGCATAACGGGACTCCAAAGGCATGAGCAGTTCTTC. Its protein product is CASSITGLQRHEQFF.

The chain has TRBV11-3 and TRBJ1-4, with D hard to call. CDR3 length: 15 amino acids. Deletions cut 0 bases from V and 5 bases from J, with 10 bases between. Germline CDR1 reads SGHNT; CDR2 reads YENEEA. CDR3 loop: CASSLERGLNEKLFF. The CDR3 coding sequence is TGTGCCAGCAGCTTAGAACGTGGCCTGAATGAAAAACTGTTTTTT.

The V gene is TRBV2, the J gene TRBJ1-2, with no clear D. The CDR3 extends over 13 amino acids. Between the trimmed V and J ends, which lost 3 bases and 5 bases, there was a span of 10 bases. Germline-derived CDR1 and CDR2 are SNHLY and FYNNEI. DNA of the CDR3: TGTGCCAGCAGTGAGGGCAGCACATATGGCTACACCTTC. This encodes CASSEGSTYGYTF.

This clone was observed a single time. This chain connects TRBV11-3 to TRBJ2-1; D could derive from TRBD1 or TRBD2 (5 bases each). V was pared by 5 bases and J by 10 bases, with 9 bases between. This CDR3 is 11 amino acids long. Germline CDR1 SGHNT, CDR2 YENEEA. The CDR3 here is CASSRGPEQFF. CDR3 bases: TGTGCCAGCAGCAGGGGACCAGAGCAGTTCTTC.

The chain combines TRBV5-6 with TRBJ2-2; D is unresolved. Trimming stripped 4 bases from V and 7 bases from J, with 8 bases between. The CDR3 consists of 12 residues. Germline CDR1 is SGHDT and CDR2 is YYEEEE. In DNA form, the CDR3 reads TGTGCCAGCAGCGTAGGCGGCGGGGAGCTGTTTTTT. This encodes CASSVGGGELFF. The full variable domain, with the rest looked up from reference TRBV5-6 and TRBJ2-2, is DAGVTQSPTHLIKTRGQQVTLRCSPKSGHDTVSWYQQALGQGPQFIFQYYEEEERQRGNFPDRFSGHQFPNYSSELNVNALLLGDSALYLCASSVGGGELFFGEGSRLTVL.

The chain couples TRBV4-1 to TRBJ1-6; D call uncertain. V lost 4 bases and J 10 bases, leaving 17 bases between the germline ends. Germline CDR1 MGHRA, CDR2 YSYEKL. The CDR3 runs to 15 residues. CDR3 amino acids: CASSPLPVANSPLHF. DNA for the CDR3: TGCGCCAGCAGCCCCCTCCCCGTGGCAAACTCACCCCTCCACTTT.

The chain couples TRBV9 to TRBJ2-7; D could derive from TRBD1 or TRBD2 (5 bases each). Germline CDR1 reads SGDLS; CDR2 reads YYNGEE. V was trimmed by 3 bases and J by 5 bases, leaving 21 bases between them. The CDR3 has 16 residues. The CDR3 DNA is TGTGCCAGCAGCGCTCGAGGGCAGGGCTCGTTCAACGAGCAGTACTTC. It yields the protein CASSARGQGSFNEQYF.

In its sample, this clone was seen once. The chain uses TRBV28 and TRBJ2-3; unclear D gene. In germline, CDR1 is MDHEN, CDR2 SYDVKM. The length of the CDR3 is 11 residues. V was trimmed by 6 bases and J by 2 bases, leaving 3 bases between them. The CDR3 loop reads CASRVTDTQYF. The CDR3, as DNA: TGTGCCAGCAGGGTCACAGATACGCAGTATTTT. The whole variable domain, filled in from reference TRBV28 and TRBJ2-3, reads DVKVTQSSRYLVKRTGEKVFLECVQDMDHENMFWYRQDPGLGLRLIYFSYDVKMKEKGDIPEGYSVSREKKERFSLILESASTNQTSMYLCASRVTDTQYFGPGTRLTVL.

This clone was observed a handful of times. The chain links TRBV5-1 to TRBJ2-2; perhaps TRBD2 as D (5 bases). The CDR3 loop spans 14 amino acids. Germline V gene sequence: CDR1 SGHRS, CDR2 YFSETQ. Trimming cost V 3 bases and J 7 bases, with 13 bases left between them. The CDR3 nucleotides read TGCGCCAGCAGCTCGACCGGGGTGGTCGGGGAGCTGTTTTTT. It codes for CASSSTGVVGELFF.

The chain combines TRBV6-5 with TRBJ1-5; no firm D call. Between the trimmed V and J ends, which lost 10 bases and 6 bases, there was a span of 16 bases. From germline, CDR1 is MNHEY and CDR2 SVGAGI. The CDR3 loop spans 13 amino acids. CDR3 sequence: CATARGAGQPQHF. DNA of the CDR3: TGTGCCACCGCCCGGGGAGCAGGTCAGCCCCAGCATTTT.